A single sample gave rise to the 23 T cell receptor beta chains below, sequenced in a study of cytomegalovirus exposure and HLA in healthy donors. The PCR employed 60 Vbeta primers together with 13 Jbeta primers. The data were produced by immunoSEQ multiplex PCR, yet TCRdb's version contains in-frame clones alone and is incomplete. The sample has 150,000 or so clones; 70% to 85% are singletons. The specimen sequenced was PBMCs. The receptors shown here come from a human donor in good health.

The rearrangement uses TRBV2 and TRBJ2-5; TRBD1 agrees at 8 bases. The CDR3 loop spans 15 amino acids. V shed 4 bases, J shed 4 bases, and the junction held 8 bases outside the gene matches. Germline values: CDR1 SNHLY, CDR2 FYNNEI. The CDR3 here is CASSAGTDRGETQYF. DNA of the CDR3: TGTGCCAGCAGTGCTGGGACCGACAGGGGAGAGACCCAGTACTTC.

This chain uses TRBV7-9 with TRBJ2-1, with TRBD1 identical over 8 bases. Trimming took 7 bases from V and 0 from J; bases not matched to a gene: 11. Per germline, CDR1 SEHNR and CDR2 FQNEAQ (reference sequence). The CDR3 contains 17 residues. For the CDR3, the DNA is TGTGCCAGCACGGGCAGGGGGCCGTTTAGCTCCTACAATGAGCAGTTCTTC. Protein product: CASTGRGPFSSYNEQFF.

The genes are TRBV5-1 and TRBJ2-3; possibly TRBD2 for D (5 bases). This CDR3 region has 14 residues. Germline V gene sequence: CDR1 SGHRS, CDR2 YFSETQ. V was cut by 4 bases and J by 2 bases, with 11 bases left in between. This chain's CDR3 is CASSPSGYTDTQYF. DNA of the CDR3: TGCGCCAGCAGCCCCAGCGGCTACACAGATACGCAGTATTTT.

This rearrangement joins TRBV12-5 to TRBJ2-1, with D maybe TRBD2 (7 bases). Between the trimmed V and J ends, which lost 3 bases and 7 bases, there was a span of 13 bases. Germline V gene sequence: CDR1 LGHNT, CDR2 FRNRAP. The CDR3 has 14 amino acids. The CDR3 loop reads CASGFGGADNEQFF. The CDR3 DNA reads TGTGCTAGTGGTTTTGGGGGGGCGGATAATGAGCAGTTCTTC.

The chain couples TRBV5-1 to TRBJ2-3; TRBD1 matches at 10 bases. Germline CDR1 is SGHRS and CDR2 is YFSETQ. CDR3 length equals 16 residues. The trim removed 3 bases at V and 5 bases at J, leaving 9 bases unmatched. CDR3 bases: TGCGCCAGCAGCTCGGGACAGGGGCCAGCTGGAGATACGCAGTATTTT. It translates to CASSSGQGPAGDTQYF.

V is TRBV11-2 and J is TRBJ1-3, with D possibly being TRBD1 (5 bases). The length of the CDR3 is 15 residues. Germline CDR1 SGHAT, CDR2 FQNNGV. Trimming took 5 bases from V and 1 from J, leaving 12 bases between them. CDR3: CASSPGGMSGNTIYF. In nucleotides, the CDR3 is TGTGCCAGCAGCCCCGGGGGTATGTCTGGAAACACCATATATTTT.

The chain recombines TRBV7-9 with TRBJ2-2; TRBD1 is a possible D gene (6 bases). With 5 bases removed from V and 4 bases from J, the gap between germline ends came to 8 bases. The CDR3 has 13 amino acids. CDR1 SEHNR and CDR2 FQNEAQ come from the germline V gene (reference sequence). CDR3 coding DNA: TGTGCCAGCAGCCCCAGGGGCACCGGGGAGCTGTTTTTT. Encoded protein: CASSPRGTGELFF.

In this sample, this clone turned up once. This chain links TRBV27 with TRBJ1-3, with TRBD1 matching over 10 bases. Per the germline V gene, CDR1 is MNHEY and CDR2 is SMNVEV (reference sequence). This CDR3 has 19 amino acids. The V and J ends lost 10 bases and 3 bases, in that order; junction bases with no gene match: 21. The CDR3 coding sequence is TGTGCCACCCCCCGGTTGGACAGGGGGGAAGTTTTGCGTGGAAACACCATATATTTT. Residues: CATPRLDRGEVLRGNTIYF.

The chain is built from TRBV7-9 and TRBJ1-1; 8 bases are shared with TRBD1. Germline V lookup: CDR1 SEHNR, CDR2 FQNEAQ (reference sequence). This CDR3 contains 15 residues. V was pared by 2 bases and J by 7 bases, with 9 bases of the junction left unmatched. The DNA for the CDR3 is TGTGCCAGCAGCTTAATTCCGGACAGGGAGAGTGAAGCTTTCTTT. Protein sequence: CASSLIPDRESEAFF. The full variable domain, its missing parts supplied by reference TRBV7-9 and TRBJ1-1, is DTGVSQNPRHKITKRGQNVTFRCDPISEHNRLYWYRQTLGQGPEFLTYFQNEAQLEKSRLLSDRFSAERPKGSFSTLEIQRTEQGDSAMYLCASSLIPDRESEAFFGQGTRLTVV.

The chain has TRBV5-1 and TRBJ1-6; 8 nucleotides agree with TRBD1. With V trimmed by 4 bases and J by 8 bases, 8 bases remained unmatched. Germline V CDR1 and CDR2: SGHRS, YFSETQ. The CDR3 contains 15 residues. CDR3 in amino acids: CASSERQGNDSPLHF. CDR3 DNA: TGCGCCAGCAGCGAGCGACAGGGGAATGATTCACCCCTCCACTTT.

J is TRBJ2-3 and V is TRBV18; possibly TRBD2 for D (6 bases). Trimming shortened V by 4 bases and J by 0 bases, and 11 bases separated the two germline ends. The CDR3 loop spans 15 amino acids. CDR1 and CDR2 from the germline V gene are KGHSH and LQKENI. CDR3 sequence: CASSLGLASTDTQYF. Here the CDR3 DNA reads TGTGCCAGCTCACTAGGGCTAGCGAGCACAGATACGCAGTATTTT.

This chain connects TRBV12-5 to TRBJ1-6; 7 bases are shared with TRBD1. CDR3 length equals 13 residues. V shed 6 bases, J shed 10 bases, and the junction held 6 bases outside the gene matches. Germline assignment: CDR1 LGHNT and CDR2 FRNRAP. The DNA for the CDR3 is TGTGCTAGTGGCCAGGACAGGTACTCACCCCTCCACTTT. This sequence encodes CASGQDRYSPLHF. The full variable domain, rest sourced from reference TRBV12-5 and TRBJ1-6, is DARVTQTPRHKVTEMGQEVTMRCQPILGHNTVFWYRQTMMQGLELLAYFRNRAPLDDSGMPKDRFSAEMPDATLATLKIQPSEPRDSAVYFCASGQDRYSPLHFGNGTRLTVT.

The V gene is TRBV6-6, the J gene TRBJ1-2; TRBD1 aligns across 8 bases. CDR3 length: 14 amino acids. Germline CDR1 MNHNY, CDR2 SVGAGI (reference sequence). The V gene end was trimmed by 7 bases and the J gene end by 6 bases; junction bases not matched to a gene: 10. The CDR3 DNA follows: TGTGCCAGCACTCGAGGACAGGGTGGGGATGGCTACACCTTC. This sequence encodes CASTRGQGGDGYTF.

The gene calls are TRBV19 and TRBJ2-3; TRBD1 might be the D (6 bases). The CDR3 runs 14 residues. Germline CDR1 is LNHDA and CDR2 is SQIVND (reference sequence). Trimming removed 5 bases from V and 2 bases from J, with 11 bases in between. The CDR3 here is CASSRRDTTDTQYF. The CDR3 DNA is TGTGCCAGTAGTCGCCGGGACACCACAGATACGCAGTATTTT.

This chain connects TRBV19 to TRBJ1-2; 9 bases line up with TRBD1. Per the germline V gene, CDR1 is LNHDA and CDR2 is SQIVND (reference sequence). Trimming took 5 bases from V and 6 from J; bases not matched to a gene: 7. CDR3 length: 14 residues. The DNA for the CDR3 is TGTGCCAGTAGTGCCCAGGGACAGGGACATGGCTACACCTTC. This encodes CASSAQGQGHGYTF.

The chain combines TRBV6-5 with TRBJ2-1; TRBD2 might be the D (6 bases). Germline V gene sequence: CDR1 MNHEY, CDR2 SVGAGI. Trimming left V 4 bases short and J 0 bases short, with 13 bases between. The CDR3 is 16 residues long. CDR3 region: CASSLGTPSSYNEQFF. The CDR3, as DNA: TGTGCCAGCAGTTTAGGGACTCCGAGCTCCTACAATGAGCAGTTCTTC.

This clone has a single count. V gene TRBV11-2 combines with J gene TRBJ2-1; 8 bases are a match to TRBD2. The germline CDR1 and CDR2 sequences are SGHAT and FQNNGV. The junction had 11 bases not matched to a gene; V was cut back by 5 bases and J by 8 bases. The CDR3 totals 15 residues. CDR3 loop: CASSAPGGAGDEQFF. The CDR3 coding sequence is TGTGCCAGCAGCGCCCCCGGGGGGGCTGGTGATGAGCAGTTCTTC.

The V gene is TRBV5-4, the J gene TRBJ2-7, with 8 nucleotides matching TRBD2. CDR3 length: 15 residues. Trimming cost V 4 bases and J 6 bases; bases outside gene matches: 12. Germline V gives CDR1 SGHNT, CDR2 YYREEE (reference sequence). CDR3 in amino acids: CASSPGGPRPGEQYF. CDR3 DNA sequence: TGTGCCAGCAGCCCGGGAGGGCCCCGTCCGGGCGAGCAGTACTTC.

CDR3 loop: CASSSMTQGTNNSPLHF. The CDR3 bases are TGTGCCAGCAGCTCCATGACACAGGGGACCAATAATTCACCCCTCCACTTT. The gene calls are TRBV5-4 and TRBJ1-6; 7 nucleotides agree with TRBD1. J lost 5 bases, V lost 3 bases, and 11 bases had no gene match. The CDR3 extends over 17 amino acids. Per germline, CDR1 SGHNT and CDR2 YYREEE (reference sequence).

The V gene is TRBV29-1, the J gene TRBJ2-7, with a weak D call TRBD1 (5 bases). Germline-derived CDR1 and CDR2 are SQVTM and ANQGSEA. The CDR3 is 12 residues long. Trimming left V 7 bases short and J 7 bases short, with 17 bases between. The CDR3 protein is CSALADTREQYF. In DNA, the CDR3 is TGCAGCGCTTTGGCGGACACACGAGAGCAGTACTTC.

The chain links TRBV15 to TRBJ1-1; 7 bases line up with TRBD1. V shed 3 bases and J 3 bases; nucleotides not matched to a gene: 13. The CDR3 length is 17 residues. CDR1 LNHNV and CDR2 YYDKDF come from the germline V gene (reference sequence). Written as DNA, the CDR3 is TGTGCCACCAGCAGCCGGGGGGGGAGGGGGCGAGACACTGAAGCTTTCTTT. Amino acid sequence: CATSSRGGRGRDTEAFF.

This clone was counted only a few times. DNA for the CDR3: TGTGCCAGCAGCCCCAACAGAGCCGGAGAGACCCAGTACTTC. Amino acids: CASSPNRAGETQYF. The V call is TRBV7-8, the J call TRBJ2-5, with D hard to call. Germline V gene lookup returns CDR1 SGHVS and CDR2 FQNEAQ. This CDR3 comprises 14 residues. Trimming removed 5 bases at V and 4 bases at J, with 14 bases between.

V usage is TRBV4-3 and J usage is TRBJ2-7; TRBD2 is a possible D gene (5 bases). This CDR3 spans 16 amino acids. Trimming removed 1 base from V and 3 bases from J, with 16 bases in between. Germline V gene data show CDR1 as LGHNA and CDR2 as YSLEER. Written as DNA, the CDR3 is TGCGCCAGCAGCCAAGGGCTTCAGGAGGTTAACTACGAGCAGTACTTC. Amino acids: CASSQGLQEVNYEQYF.